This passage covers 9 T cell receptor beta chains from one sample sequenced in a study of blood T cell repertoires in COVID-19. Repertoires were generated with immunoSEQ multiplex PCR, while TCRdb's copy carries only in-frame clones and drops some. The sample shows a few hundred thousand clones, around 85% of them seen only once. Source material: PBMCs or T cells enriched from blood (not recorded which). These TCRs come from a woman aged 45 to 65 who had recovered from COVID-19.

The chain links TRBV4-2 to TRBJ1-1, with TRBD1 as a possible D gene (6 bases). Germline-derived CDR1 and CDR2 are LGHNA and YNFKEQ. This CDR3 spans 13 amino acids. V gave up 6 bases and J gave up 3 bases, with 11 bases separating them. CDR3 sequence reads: CASRLQGDTEAFF. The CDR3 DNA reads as TGTGCCAGCAGGTTACAGGGTGACACTGAAGCTTTCTTT.

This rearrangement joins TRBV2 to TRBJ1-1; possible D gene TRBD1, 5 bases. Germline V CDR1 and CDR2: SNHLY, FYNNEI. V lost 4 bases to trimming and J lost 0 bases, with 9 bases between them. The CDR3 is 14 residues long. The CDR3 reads CASSVQQVNTEAFF. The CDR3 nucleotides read TGTGCCAGCAGTGTGCAACAGGTGAACACTGAAGCTTTCTTT.

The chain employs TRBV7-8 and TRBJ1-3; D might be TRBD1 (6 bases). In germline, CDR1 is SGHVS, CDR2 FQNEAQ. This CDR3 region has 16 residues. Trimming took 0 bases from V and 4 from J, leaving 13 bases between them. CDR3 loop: CASSLAGTNSGNTIYF. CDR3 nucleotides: TGTGCCAGCAGCTTAGCGGGGACAAACTCCGGAAACACCATATATTTT.

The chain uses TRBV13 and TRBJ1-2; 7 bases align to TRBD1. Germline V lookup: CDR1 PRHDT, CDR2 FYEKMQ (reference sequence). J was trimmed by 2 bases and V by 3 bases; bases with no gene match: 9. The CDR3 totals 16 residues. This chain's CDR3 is CASSFYWRDSNYGYTF. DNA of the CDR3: TGTGCCAGCAGCTTTTATTGGCGGGACAGCAACTATGGCTACACCTTC.

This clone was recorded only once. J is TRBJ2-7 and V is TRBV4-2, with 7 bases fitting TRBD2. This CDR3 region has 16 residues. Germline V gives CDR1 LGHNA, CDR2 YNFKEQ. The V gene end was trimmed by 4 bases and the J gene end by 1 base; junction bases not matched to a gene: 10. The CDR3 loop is CASSRGGPGRSYEQYF. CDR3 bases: TGTGCCAGCAGCCGGGGGGGTCCCGGGAGGTCCTACGAGCAGTACTTC.

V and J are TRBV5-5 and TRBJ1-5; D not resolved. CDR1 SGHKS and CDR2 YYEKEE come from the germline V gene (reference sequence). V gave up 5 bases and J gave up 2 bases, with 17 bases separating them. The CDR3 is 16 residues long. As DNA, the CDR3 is TGTGCCAGCAGATTAAACCCAACGGGAGGCAATCAGCCCCAGCATTTT. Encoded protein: CASRLNPTGGNQPQHF.

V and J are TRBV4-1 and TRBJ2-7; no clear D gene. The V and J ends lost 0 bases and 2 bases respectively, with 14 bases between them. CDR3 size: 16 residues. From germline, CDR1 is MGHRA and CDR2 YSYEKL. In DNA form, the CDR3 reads TGCGCCAGCAGCCAAGATAGCACCTCACGAACCTACGAGCAGTACTTC. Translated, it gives CASSQDSTSRTYEQYF.

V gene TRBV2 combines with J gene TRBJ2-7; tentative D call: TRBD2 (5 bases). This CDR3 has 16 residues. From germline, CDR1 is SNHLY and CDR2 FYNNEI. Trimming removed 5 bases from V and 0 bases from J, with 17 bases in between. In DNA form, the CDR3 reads TGTGCCAGCAGTAGAGGGATTGAGTTCAGCTCCTACGAGCAGTACTTC. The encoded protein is CASSRGIEFSSYEQYF. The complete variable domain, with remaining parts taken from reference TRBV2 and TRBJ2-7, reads EPEVTQTPSHQVTQMGQEVILRCVPISNHLYFYWYRQILGQKVEFLVSFYNNEISEKSEIFDDQFSVERPDGSNFTLKIRSTKLEDSAMYFCASSRGIEFSSYEQYFGPGTRLTVT.

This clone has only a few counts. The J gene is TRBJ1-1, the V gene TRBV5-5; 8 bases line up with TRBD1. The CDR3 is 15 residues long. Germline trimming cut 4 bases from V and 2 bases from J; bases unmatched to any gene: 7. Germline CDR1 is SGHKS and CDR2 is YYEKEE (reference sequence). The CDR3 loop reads CASSLDGQGNTEAFF. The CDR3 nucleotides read TGTGCCAGCAGCCTGGATGGACAGGGCAACACTGAAGCTTTCTTT.